This record concerns one T cell receptor beta chain sequence. The record originates from a study of blood T cell repertoires in COVID-19. Study context: Researchers got acute and convalescent COVID-19 samples from the United States, Italy and Spain. PBMCs, B-cell-depleted T cells, or T cells provided the cDNA or gDNA that made up the material.

In the authors' methods: Reference gene primer amplification gave estimated nucleated cell counts. Profiled with immunoSEQ multiplex PCR; TCRdb holds only in-frame clones, not every one. D and trimming come from the DNA, and the V and J calls and clone size come from that table. The sample contains about 30,000 clones, roughly two thirds of which appear only once. Per germline, CDR1 SNHLY and CDR2 FYNNEI. V was clipped by 9 bases and J by 2 bases, with 8 bases between them. The CDR3 contains 11 residues. The V and J genes are TRBV2 and TRBJ2-7; D is ambiguous. The receptor comes from a human donor in a cohort sampled during active COVID-19. The sequencing input was peripheral blood. The CDR3 DNA reads TGTGCCAGTACAGTGGCCTACGAGCAGTACTTC. Its translation is CASTVAYEQYF.